This TCR beta chain was obtained from a study of blood T cell repertoires in COVID-19. Study summary: COVID-19 samples, acute and convalescent, were from the United States, Italy and Spain. T cells, B-cell-depleted T cells, or PBMCs supplied cDNA or gDNA.

The V end was cut by 6 bases, the J end by 3 bases, with 8 bases between. The germline CDR1 and CDR2 sequences are DFQATT and SNEGSKA (reference sequence). This CDR3 region has 11 residues. In the original analysis: Quantification of nucleated cells was approximated via reference gene primer amplification. TCRdb's table, derived via immunoSEQ multiplex PCR, lists solely in-frame clones and lacks some. From that table come the V and J calls and clone size; the DNA was used to work out D and trimming. The sample contains over 60,000 clones, approximately 84% of which appear only once. The specimen was peripheral blood. The V call is TRBV20-1, the J call TRBJ1-2; D not certain. The origin of this receptor is a man between 65 and 85 years old with active or convalescent COVID-19. CDR3 loop: CSAQRDYGYTF. As DNA, the CDR3 is TGCAGTGCACAGAGGGACTATGGCTACACCTTC.